This T cell receptor beta chain was sequenced for a study of blood T cell repertoires in COVID-19. In the study overall: The United States, Italy and Spain supplied acute and convalescent COVID-19 samples.

This clone occurred once. The ends were cut back, 0 bases at V and 0 bases at J, with 9 bases in the middle. The CDR3 loop spans 15 amino acids. Germline-derived CDR1 and CDR2 are SGHDT and YYEEEE. Assay used: immunoSEQ multiplex PCR; TCRdb lists only in-frame clones, some missing. The table includes approximately 180,000 clones, 85% to 90% detected once. This chain joins TRBV5-6 and TRBJ1-1, with D uncertain. Sequencing was done on a sample of peripheral blood. This receptor was obtained from a man aged 40-49 years with active or convalescent COVID-19. The CDR3, as DNA: TGTGCCAGCAGCTTGGGCAGTGTCATGAACACTGAAGCTTTCTTT. Translated, it gives CASSLGSVMNTEAFF.